This T cell receptor (beta chain) was recorded in a study of blood T cell repertoires in COVID-19. Across the study: Acute and convalescent COVID-19 specimens originated in the United States, Italy and Spain. From T cells, B-cell-depleted T cells, or PBMCs came the material, which was cDNA or gDNA.

V was trimmed by 5 bases and J by 1 base, leaving 17 bases between them. This CDR3 region has 16 residues. CDR1 is LNHNV, CDR2 YYDKDF, per germline (reference sequence). This clone was observed a handful of times. Authors' analysis steps: Counts of nucleated cells, estimated from reference gene primer amplification, were obtained. Libraries were prepared by immunoSEQ multiplex PCR; TCRdb keeps only in-frame clonotypes and omits some of them. V and J calls plus clone size are reproduced from that table; the DNA served to infer D and trimming. The table lists 210,000 or so clones, approximately 79% of them singletons.

The chain recombines TRBV15 with TRBJ1-1; D perhaps matches TRBD1 (6 bases). The TCR comes from a human donor in a cohort sampled during active COVID-19. Sequenced material: peripheral blood. For the CDR3, the DNA is TGTGCCACCAGCGATCGCGGGGGCAGTAGGAACACTGAAGCTTTCTTT. It codes for CATSDRGGSRNTEAFF.